Below, one T cell receptor beta chain is given with its context. What it binds is unknown. This sample includes further DNA sequences coding for the same CDR3. This specimen belongs to a study of cytomegalovirus exposure and HLA in healthy donors. Across the study: In a later analysis, it was reported that the 120 or so validation repertoires had been produced on the same platform as the roughly 700 repertoires belonging to the first cohort. Study-level points and caveats: In vitro checks showed that a few CMV-associated chains really do target CMV antigens.

Data came from immunoSEQ multiplex PCR; TCRdb stores just in-frame clones and leaves some out. The sample lists some 120,000 clones; roughly 90% were seen once. The CDR3 is 13 amino acids. The germline V gene encodes CDR1 MNHEY and CDR2 SVGAGI. Trimming stripped 5 bases from V and 5 bases from J, with 9 bases between. Sequenced material: PBMCs. This TCR was sampled from a man between 25 and 39 years old in good health and CMV-seronegative. The chain uses TRBV6-5 and TRBJ2-2, with D tentatively TRBD1 (6 bases). The CDR3 loop is CASSIQGTGELFF. CDR3 bases: TGTGCCAGCAGTATACAGGGAACCGGGGAGCTGTTTTTT.